The subject of this entry is one T cell receptor (beta chain). Antigen specificity is unknown. This sample was included in a study of cytomegalovirus exposure and HLA in healthy donors. Study-wide results and caveats: Among TCR beta chains, those listed as cytomegalovirus-associated numbered about 160. First-cohort TCR clusters were later found to tend to co-occur in the approximately 110 validation repertoires.

Sequencing was performed with immunoSEQ multiplex PCR; in TCRdb, only in-frame clones are kept and a portion is missing. The table lists tens of thousands of clones, approximately 81% of them singletons. The source material was PBMCs. The source of this sequence is a woman aged 18-30 years in good health and CMV-seropositive.

The CDR3 protein is CASAGEAYNSPLHF. The CDR3 bases are TGTGCCAGCGCGGGGGAGGCCTATAATTCACCCCTCCACTTT. The V gene is TRBV6-5, the J gene TRBJ1-6, with D maybe TRBD1 (5 bases). CDR3 length equals 14 residues. Trimming took 8 bases from V and 2 from J, leaving 10 bases between them. The germline V gene encodes CDR1 MNHEY and CDR2 SVGAGI.